Following are 32 T cell receptor beta chains from one sample sequenced in a study of cytomegalovirus exposure and HLA in healthy donors. This PCR relied on a set of 60 Vbeta primers and 13 Jbeta primers. Generated by immunoSEQ multiplex PCR, the TCRdb table keeps only in-frame clones and is missing some. The top ten hold 7.8% of the sample, which has roughly 110,000 clones, around four fifths seen once. The sequencing input was PBMCs. These receptor sequences come from a man aged 25-45 years in good health and CMV-seronegative.

This rearrangement joins TRBV28 to TRBJ2-2; D is perhaps TRBD2 (8 bases). The CDR3 runs to 18 residues. The V end lost 5 bases, the J end lost 3 bases, and 22 bases lay between the germline ends. Per germline, CDR1 MDHEN and CDR2 SYDVKM. The CDR3 sequence is CASSPQGGTGRDTGELFF. In DNA, the CDR3 is TGTGCCAGCAGTCCGCAGGGGGGGACCGGGAGGGACACCGGGGAGCTGTTTTTT.

This chain joins TRBV6-5 and TRBJ1-2; D gene uncertain. V was pared by 6 bases and J by 4 bases, with 9 bases between. The V gene's germline CDR1 is MNHEY and CDR2 SVGAGI. The CDR3 spans 12 residues. Here the CDR3 reads CASSLRGYGYTF. CDR3 nucleotide sequence: TGTGCCAGCAGCCTCAGAGGCTATGGCTACACCTTC.

V usage is TRBV4-1 and J usage is TRBJ2-5; no clear D. The end of the DNA is better explained by TRBJ2-7, so the J call may be wrong. This CDR3 comprises 16 residues. In germline, CDR1 is MGHRA, CDR2 YSYEKL. DNA for the CDR3: TGCGCCAGCAGCCAAGATCAGGTAGGCAAGTCCTACGAGCAGTACTTC. Translating it yields CASSQDQVGKSYEQYF.

The chain has TRBV5-1 and TRBJ1-2, with 9 bases that match TRBD1. The CDR3 covers 14 residues. Per the germline V gene, CDR1 is SGHRS and CDR2 is YFSETQ. V trimming: 4 bases; J trimming: 7 bases; junction bases outside the gene matches: 8. The CDR3 here is CASSLGTGIFGYTF. DNA for the CDR3: TGCGCCAGCAGCCTCGGGACAGGGATCTTTGGCTACACCTTC.

The chain has TRBV21-1 and TRBJ1-5. TRBV21-1 constitutes a pseudogene. This CDR3 contains 14 residues. The DNA for the CDR3 is TGTGCCAGCAGCAAAGTACGCCGTAGTCAGCCCCAGCATTTT. Translating it yields CASSKVRRSQPQHF.

The CDR3: CASSLSGGANTGELFF. Written as DNA, the CDR3 is TGTGCCAGCAGCTTGTCCGGGGGGGCGAACACCGGGGAGCTGTTTTTT. The gene calls are TRBV5-6 and TRBJ2-2; TRBD2 matches at 8 bases. The CDR3 runs to 16 residues. Per the germline V gene, CDR1 is SGHDT and CDR2 is YYEEEE. V was pared by 1 base and J by 0 bases, with 2 bases of the junction left unmatched.

This clone was observed once. This CDR3 reads CASSQSGRSEQFF. The DNA for the CDR3 is TGTGCCAGCAGCCAAAGCGGGAGAAGTGAGCAGTTCTTC. The chain uses TRBV4-2 and TRBJ2-1; 8 bases agree with TRBD2. The germline gives CDR1 LGHNA, CDR2 YNFKEQ. This CDR3 comprises 13 residues. J lost 9 bases, V lost 2 bases, and 3 bases had no gene match.

The rearrangement uses TRBV29-1 and TRBJ2-1; a weak D match, TRBD2 (5 bases). Germline CDR1 reads SQVTM; CDR2 reads ANQGSEA. This CDR3 is built from 15 residues. V was shortened by 4 bases and J by 5 bases, with 18 bases between the two germline ends. For the CDR3, the DNA is TGCAGCGTTGCCCCCCGCGTCGGGGTTAACAATGAGCAGTTCTTC. Translation: CSVAPRVGVNNEQFF.

This clone has more than one count but fewer than ten. The chain carries TRBV5-1 and TRBJ2-7; TRBD1 matches 8 bases. CDR3 length: 17 residues. The trim removed 3 bases at V and 0 bases at J, leaving 11 bases unmatched. Germline CDR1 reads SGHRS; CDR2 reads YFSETQ. CDR3 protein: CASSSSPGQDFSYEQYF. DNA of the CDR3: TGCGCCAGCAGCTCGAGTCCGGGACAGGACTTCTCCTACGAGCAGTACTTC.

The chain couples TRBV11-2 to TRBJ2-3; 7 bases line up with TRBD1. The CDR3 covers 16 residues. Trimming removed 2 bases from V and 2 bases from J; junction bases left unmatched: 7. CDR1 is SGHAT, CDR2 FQNNGV, per germline. DNA for the CDR3: TGTGCCAGCAGCTTAATGGGACAGAGCTACACAGATACGCAGTATTTT. Translating gives CASSLMGQSYTDTQYF.

The chain links TRBV5-1 to TRBJ2-3; the match to TRBD2 covers 7 bases. The V and J ends lost 1 base and 0 bases, in that order; junction bases with no gene match: 5. This CDR3 is built from 16 residues. CDR1 is SGHRS, CDR2 YFSETQ, per germline. The CDR3 loop reads CASSLSSSGSTDTQYF. The CDR3 DNA follows: TGCGCCAGCAGCTTGTCCTCTAGCGGAAGCACAGATACGCAGTATTTT.

This clone has just a few counts. The CDR3 region has the DNA TGTGCCAGCAGCGCCGGACAGGTTAGCAATCAGCCCCAGCATTTT. As protein: CASSAGQVSNQPQHF. The J gene is TRBJ1-5, the V gene TRBV2; 7 positions match TRBD1. The V segment lost 6 bases and the J segment 0 bases; nucleotides outside the gene matches: 5. CDR3 size: 15 residues. Germline CDR1 reads SNHLY; CDR2 reads FYNNEI.

This rearrangement joins TRBV19 to TRBJ1-5; weak D call: TRBD1 (5 bases). CDR3 length equals 16 residues. Trimming shortened V by 6 bases and J by 1 base, and 16 bases separated the two germline ends. CDR1 is LNHDA, CDR2 SQIVND, per germline (reference sequence). The CDR3 protein is CASRTGTGGSNQPQHF. The CDR3 DNA sequence: TGTGCCAGTAGGACCGGGACGGGAGGGAGCAATCAGCCCCAGCATTTT.

The CDR3 region is CASSVTSAKNIQYF. DNA for the CDR3: TGTGCCAGCAGTGTAACTAGCGCCAAAAACATTCAGTACTTC. The chain employs TRBV6-1 and TRBJ2-4; D perhaps matches TRBD2 (6 bases). Per germline, CDR1 MNHNS and CDR2 SASEGT. The V gene lost 4 bases and the J gene lost 1 base, with 8 bases spanning the gap. CDR3 length: 14 residues.

J is TRBJ2-2 and V is TRBV5-4; D is ambiguous. V was cut by 4 bases and J by 5 bases, with 6 bases left in between. CDR1 and CDR2 from the germline V gene are SGHNT and YYREEE (reference sequence). The CDR3 consists of 12 residues. The DNA for the CDR3 is TGTGCCAGCAGCACTAAAACCGGGGAGCTGTTTTTT. Protein sequence: CASSTKTGELFF.

Worth noting for this clone: Other DNA sequences in this specimen translate into the identical CDR3. The CDR3 loop reads CASSTTGNTEAFF. The CDR3 DNA reads as TGTGCCAGCAGCACGACAGGGAACACTGAAGCTTTCTTT. This sequence joins TRBV9 and TRBJ1-1; TRBD1 might be the D (6 bases). Germline V lookup: CDR1 SGDLS, CDR2 YYNGEE. V was cut by 4 bases and J by 1 base, with 8 bases left in between. The CDR3 is made up of 13 amino acids.

This clone was seen just once. CDR3 DNA sequence: TGCGCCAGCAGCCCAAGAGCCGGGACAGGCACTGAAGCTTTCTTT. Translation: CASSPRAGTGTEAFF. The chain links TRBV5-1 to TRBJ1-1; the match to TRBD1 covers 8 bases. Trimming removed 4 bases from V and 4 bases from J; junction bases left unmatched: 9. CDR1 and CDR2 from the germline V gene are SGHRS and YFSETQ. There are 15 residues in the CDR3.

This chain joins TRBV28 and TRBJ1-2, with D unclear. Per the germline V gene, CDR1 is MDHEN and CDR2 is SYDVKM. The CDR3 spans 12 residues. Trimming pared 3 bases from V and 2 bases from J, leaving 4 bases between. DNA of the CDR3: TGTGCCAGCAGTTTTTTAAACTATGGCTACACCTTC. This gives the protein CASSFLNYGYTF.

The V gene is TRBV6-1, the J gene TRBJ1-1; TRBD1 aligns across 8 bases. CDR3 length equals 13 residues. CDR1 is MNHNS, CDR2 SASEGT, per germline. V lost 5 bases to trimming and J lost 5 bases; unmatched junction nucleotides: 4. DNA for the CDR3: TGTGCCAGCAGTACGGACAGGGAAACTGAAGCTTTCTTT. Protein: CASSTDRETEAFF.

This sequence joins TRBV4-1 and TRBJ2-5; TRBD2 might be the D (5 bases). From germline, CDR1 is MGHRA and CDR2 YSYEKL. CDR3 length equals 14 residues. V gave up 1 base and J gave up 2 bases, with 8 bases separating them. The CDR3 region has the DNA TGCGCCAGCAGCCAAGCGCGGACTCAAGAGACCCAGTACTTC. This codes for CASSQARTQETQYF.

V gene TRBV6-6 combines with J gene TRBJ1-2, with TRBD1 identical over 10 bases. The J segment lost 6 bases and the V segment lost 6 bases, leaving 4 bases of the junction unmatched. This CDR3 spans 13 amino acids. Per germline, CDR1 MNHNY and CDR2 SVGAGI (reference sequence). The CDR3 is CASRATGGDGYTF. The DNA for the CDR3 is TGTGCCAGCAGAGCGACAGGGGGCGATGGCTACACCTTC.

CDR3 in DNA: TGTGCCAGCAGCAACGACAGGGGAACTGAAGCTTTCTTT. Its protein product is CASSNDRGTEAFF. The rearrangement joins TRBV14 to TRBJ1-1; 8 bases match TRBD1. The V segment lost 5 bases and the J segment 5 bases; nucleotides outside the gene matches: 4. This CDR3 has 13 residues. Germline CDR1 is SGHDN and CDR2 is FVKESK.

A remark on this clone: At one boundary the junction diverges from the germline segment, which might be a read error. This sequence joins TRBV5-1 and TRBJ1-2; 10 nucleotides match TRBD1. The CDR3 has 15 amino acids. CDR1 is SGHRS, CDR2 YFSETQ, per germline. CDR3 residues: CASSLAGTGDYGYTF. The CDR3 DNA is TGCGCTAGCAGCTTGGCAGGGACAGGGGACTATGGCTACACCTTC.

The sample holds one count of this clone. This chain connects TRBV4-2 to TRBJ2-7, with 8 nucleotides matching TRBD1. The ends lost 1 base at V and 2 bases at J; junction bases unmatched: 7. This CDR3 contains 16 residues. Germline V CDR1 and CDR2: LGHNA, YNFKEQ. This CDR3 reads CASSQVPGQETYEQYF. In DNA, the CDR3 is TGTGCCAGCAGCCAAGTCCCGGGACAGGAGACCTACGAGCAGTACTTC.

The J gene is TRBJ2-1, the V gene TRBV11-2; D call uncertain. The V end lost 5 bases, the J end lost 7 bases, and 12 bases lay between the germline ends. The CDR3 covers 13 residues. The germline CDR1 and CDR2 sequences are SGHAT and FQNNGV. Here the CDR3 DNA reads TGTGCCAGCAGCGGGCTCTCGATAAATGAGCAGTTCTTC. Residues: CASSGLSINEQFF.

V usage is TRBV7-8 and J usage is TRBJ2-5; D gene unclear. Germline CDR1 and CDR2: SGHVS and FQNEAQ. CDR3 length: 12 amino acids. V lost 4 bases, J lost 8 bases, and 11 bases lay in between. The DNA of the CDR3 is TGTGCCAGCAGCTCATACCCGGTAACCCAGTACTTC. It translates to CASSSYPVTQYF. Variable domain in full (rest from reference TRBV7-8 and TRBJ2-5): GAGVSQSPRYKVAKRGQDVALRCDPISGHVSLFWYQQALGQGPEFLTYFQNEAQLDKSGLPSDRFFAERPEGSVSTLKIQRTQQEDSAVYLCASSSYPVTQYFGPGTRLLVL.

This chain joins TRBV28 and TRBJ2-3; 10 bases are shared with TRBD2. Trimming took 1 base from V and 2 from J; bases not matched to a gene: 3. The germline V gene encodes CDR1 MDHEN and CDR2 SYDVKM. The CDR3 extends over 16 amino acids. This chain's CDR3 is CASSLSSGGSTDTQYF. CDR3 DNA sequence: TGTGCCAGCAGTTTATCTAGCGGGGGTTCCACAGATACGCAGTATTTT.

This clone turned up a few times. The V call is TRBV9, the J call TRBJ2-3, with 12 bases fitting TRBD2. Unmatched junction bases numbered 5, after V lost 3 bases and J lost 3 bases. The CDR3 has 16 residues. Germline assignment: CDR1 SGDLS and CDR2 YYNGEE. CDR3 sequence (DNA): TGTGCCAGCAGCGGGACTAGCGGGGCGTATACAGATACGCAGTATTTT. Encoded protein: CASSGTSGAYTDTQYF. The complete variable domain, with remaining parts taken from reference TRBV9 and TRBJ2-3, reads DSGVTQTPKHLITATGQRVTLRCSPRSGDLSVYWYQQSLDQGLQFLIQYYNGEERAKGNILERFSAQQFPDLHSELNLSSLELGDSALYFCASSGTSGAYTDTQYFGPGTRLTVL.

The chain links TRBV30 to TRBJ1-3; 7 nucleotides match TRBD1. The CDR3 totals 14 residues. Trimming cost V 4 bases and J 0 bases; bases outside gene matches: 3. CDR1 is GTSNPN, CDR2 SVGIG, per germline (reference sequence). The CDR3 coding sequence is TGTGCCTGGACCAGGGACAGCTCTGGAAACACCATATATTTT. This encodes CAWTRDSSGNTIYF.

The genes are TRBV23-1 and TRBJ2-4; D ambiguous. TRBV23-1 is an open reading frame, and its role is uncertain. The CDR3 runs 13 residues. Deletions cut 0 bases from V and 15 bases from J, with 15 bases between. The chain's CDR3 is CASSQSTAGSGYF. The CDR3 DNA sequence: TGCGCCAGCAGTCAATCGACGGCCGGTTCAGGGTACTTC.

The chain couples TRBV4-1 to TRBJ2-7; D is ambiguous. The CDR3 covers 13 residues. CDR1 and CDR2 (germline): MGHRA, YSYEKL. V lost 0 bases to trimming and J lost 4 bases, with 7 bases between them. CDR3 sequence: CASSQDLRYEQYF. In nucleotides, the CDR3 is TGCGCCAGCAGCCAAGATCTCCGTTACGAGCAGTACTTC.

There are a few counts of this clone. This chain links TRBV11-2 with TRBJ2-3; perhaps TRBD2 as D (7 bases). Looked up from germline, CDR1 is SGHAT and CDR2 is FQNNGV. V dropped 4 bases and J dropped 3 bases, with 11 bases sitting between them. The CDR3 extends over 14 amino acids. CDR3 residues: CASSWGGGTDTQYF. The CDR3 region has the DNA TGTGCCAGCAGCTGGGGGGGCGGGACAGATACGCAGTATTTT.